What follows are 32 T cell receptor beta chains derived from one specimen sequenced in a study of patients and donors after allogeneic stem cell transplantation. MiXCR was run by TCRdb on the RT-PCR reads, yielding one entry per CDR3 protein. The repertoire consists of 10,000 or so distinct CDR3 sequences, with more than 4.5% occurring once and the leading ten covering roughly a quarter. The sequenced sample was blood, either unsorted or a sorted T cell fraction (not recorded which). Every receptor here comes from a human donor who was either an allogeneic HSCT recipient or a stem cell or donor lymphocyte infusion donor (not recorded which). It is not recorded whose cells these are; they may come from a transplant donor.

This clonotype appeared a few times. The chain combines TRBV27 with TRBJ1-1; no reliable D call. CDR3 size: 14 residues. Trimming stripped 3 bases from V and 5 bases from J, with 13 bases between. Germline lookup yields CDR1 MNHEY and CDR2 SMNVEV (reference sequence). CDR3 coding DNA: TGTGCCAGCAGTTTTCAGACGGGGTTGACTGAAGCTTTCTTT. It encodes CASSFQTGLTEAFF.

This clonotype is medium-sized within its sample. The chain employs TRBV18 and TRBJ2-7, with 8 bases identical to TRBD2. There are 14 residues in the CDR3. J gave up 0 bases and V 4 bases, and 2 bases lay outside the gene matches. Germline V lookup: CDR1 KGHSH, CDR2 LQKENI. Here the CDR3 DNA reads TGTGCCAGCTCACTAGCGGGAAGCTCCTACGAGCAGTACTTC. This gives the protein CASSLAGSSYEQYF.

V and J are TRBV5-6 and TRBJ2-3, with D possibly TRBD1 on 5 matching bases. The CDR3 is 15 amino acids. Germline values: CDR1 SGHDT, CDR2 YYEEEE. Trimming took 4 bases from V and 6 from J, leaving 18 bases between them. The CDR3 nucleotides are TGTGCCAGCAGCCCAGACACTACTCCAGGGGATACGCAGTATTTT. Translated, it gives CASSPDTTPGDTQYF.

This clonotype turned up a few times. The rearrangement links TRBV19 to TRBJ2-7, with unresolved D. V was trimmed by 3 bases and J by 0 bases, leaving 12 bases between them. Germline CDR1 reads LNHDA; CDR2 reads SQIVND (reference sequence). The CDR3 runs to 15 residues. DNA for the CDR3: TGTGCCAGTAGTATCCAAGCGAAAAGCTCCTACGAGCAGTACTTC. The encoded protein is CASSIQAKSSYEQYF.

This clonotype was detected ten times or more. The gene calls are TRBV27 and TRBJ1-5; 7 positions match TRBD1. This CDR3 is built from 14 residues. The junction had 2 bases not matched to a gene; V was cut back by 6 bases and J by 0 bases. Germline V gives CDR1 MNHEY, CDR2 SMNVEV (reference sequence). The CDR3 here is CASRGQVSNQPQHF. The CDR3 DNA sequence: TGTGCCAGCAGAGGACAGGTTAGCAATCAGCCCCAGCATTTT.

This clonotype was counted ten times or more. V and J are TRBV12-3 or TRBV12-4 and TRBJ2-1; 10 bases agree with TRBD2. The length of the CDR3 is 16 residues. Losses at the gene ends were 5 bases for V and 10 bases for J; bases not matched to a gene: 14. The CDR3 region has the DNA TGTGCCAGCAGTCCAAACTCTAGCGGGAGTCGTAGAGAGCAGTTCTTC. This translates into CASSPNSSGSRREQFF.

Ten or more counts support this clonotype. This chain links TRBV12-3 or TRBV12-4 with TRBJ2-1; D is ambiguous. The CDR3 sequence is 15 residues long. Trimming cost V 2 bases and J 0 bases, with 8 bases left between them. The chain's CDR3 is CASSLWAGSYNEQFF. The DNA of the CDR3 is TGTGCCAGCAGTTTATGGGCAGGCTCCTACAATGAGCAGTTCTTC.

This clonotype was detected many times. The chain has TRBV7-8 and TRBJ1-5, with 8 bases that match TRBD1. Germline trimming cut 0 bases from V and 7 bases from J; bases unmatched to any gene: 14. The length of the CDR3 is 18 residues. In germline, CDR1 is SGHVS, CDR2 FQNEAQ. This CDR3 reads CASSLAPGGKASVQPQHF. The CDR3 nucleotides are TGTGCCAGCAGCTTAGCACCAGGGGGCAAGGCTTCGGTACAGCCCCAGCATTTT.

The table lists this clonotype with many counts. V and J are TRBV3-1 and TRBJ1-5; a possible D gene is TRBD1 (5 bases). This CDR3 has 12 residues. From germline, CDR1 is LGHDT and CDR2 YNNKEL (reference sequence). The V and J ends lost 4 bases and 9 bases respectively, with 10 bases between them. CDR3 loop: CASSPARGPQHF. The DNA for the CDR3 is TGTGCCAGCAGCCCGGCTAGGGGGCCCCAGCATTTT.

This clonotype was recorded many times. V usage is TRBV10-3 and J usage is TRBJ2-1; 10 bases align to TRBD1. This CDR3 has 14 residues. V lost 8 bases to trimming and J lost 5 bases; unmatched junction nucleotides: 6. Germline V CDR1 and CDR2: ENHRY, SYGVKD. The CDR3 DNA follows: TGTGCCATCTCATCCGGGACAGGGGACAATGAGCAGTTCTTC. It codes for CAISSGTGDNEQFF.

The rearrangement uses TRBV20-1 and TRBJ2-7; D tentatively reads TRBD1 or TRBD2 (5 bases each). The V gene lost 6 bases and the J gene lost 5 bases, with 14 bases spanning the gap. The CDR3 loop spans 12 amino acids. The germline V gene encodes CDR1 DFQATT and CDR2 SNEGSKA (reference sequence). Here the CDR3 reads CSAGTAGDEQYF. DNA for the CDR3: TGCAGTGCCGGGACCGCGGGCGACGAGCAGTACTTC.

This clonotype was counted many times. The V and J genes are TRBV12-3 or TRBV12-4 and TRBJ1-2; 9 bases match TRBD1. With V trimmed by 6 bases and J by 5 bases, 4 bases remained unmatched. The CDR3 contains 13 residues. CDR3 residues: CASSHDRGYGYTF. In nucleotides, the CDR3 is TGTGCCAGCAGCCACGACAGGGGGTATGGCTACACCTTC.

This clonotype was seen at least ten times. This sequence joins TRBV20-1 and TRBJ1-5; TRBD1 matches at 7 bases. This CDR3 has 14 amino acids. The V segment lost 6 bases and the J segment 4 bases; nucleotides outside the gene matches: 9. Germline assignment: CDR1 DFQATT and CDR2 SNEGSKA (reference sequence). CDR3 loop: CSAIYRGLNQPQHF. The CDR3 DNA is TGCAGTGCCATTTACAGGGGTTTGAATCAGCCCCAGCATTTT.

This clonotype was found many times. The V call is TRBV29-1, the J call TRBJ2-7; 10 bases fit TRBD1. The V gene's germline CDR1 is SQVTM and CDR2 ANQGSEA. The trim removed 7 bases at V and 3 bases at J, leaving 3 bases unmatched. The CDR3 totals 12 residues. The CDR3 DNA follows: TGCAGCGCCGGGGACAGGGGCTACGAGCAGTACTTC. Translated, it gives CSAGDRGYEQYF.

This clonotype was picked up many times. The genes are TRBV5-8 and TRBJ2-3; possibly TRBD1 for D (6 bases). Germline V gene sequence: CDR1 SGHTS, CDR2 YDEGEE. CDR3 length equals 14 residues. V gave up 3 bases and J gave up 1 base, with 9 bases separating them. The CDR3 DNA sequence: TGTGCCAGCAGCTCCGACAGGCGCACAGATACGCAGTATTTT. It is translated as CASSSDRRTDTQYF.

V gene TRBV7-9 combines with J gene TRBJ2-4, with 7 bases fitting TRBD1. J lost 6 bases, V lost 5 bases, and 10 bases had no gene match. The CDR3 covers 15 residues. In germline, CDR1 is SEHNR, CDR2 FQNEAQ (reference sequence). The CDR3 bases are TGTGCCAGCAGCGTACAAACAGGGGTGGGAAACATTCAGTACTTC. Amino acid sequence: CASSVQTGVGNIQYF.

This clonotype is judged medium-sized. The rearrangement links TRBV5-1 to TRBJ2-7; D perhaps matches TRBD2 (5 bases). The CDR3 is made up of 12 amino acids. Per germline, CDR1 SGHRS and CDR2 YFSETQ. V was trimmed by 3 bases and J by 7 bases, leaving 11 bases between them. In DNA, the CDR3 is TGCGCCAGCAGCTACGAGGGCGGGGAGCAGTACTTC. This sequence encodes CASSYEGGEQYF.

This chain links TRBV20-1 with TRBJ2-7, with 8 nucleotides matching TRBD1. The J segment lost 4 bases and the V segment lost 3 bases, leaving 5 bases of the junction unmatched. Germline values: CDR1 DFQATT, CDR2 SNEGSKA (reference sequence). This CDR3 has 13 residues. In DNA, the CDR3 is TGCAGTGCTAGTTCAGGGGGCGCTTACGAGCAGTACTTC. As protein: CSASSGGAYEQYF.

V usage is TRBV15 and J usage is TRBJ2-7; either TRBD1 or TRBD2 may supply D (6 bases each). CDR3 length equals 13 residues. V was cut by 6 bases and J by 4 bases, with 13 bases left in between. CDR1 and CDR2 from the germline V gene are LNHNV and YYDKDF (reference sequence). This chain's CDR3 is CATSRGRYYEQYF. CDR3 DNA: TGTGCCACCAGTAGGGGGAGGTATTACGAGCAGTACTTC.

Relative to its sample, this clonotype is medium-sized. This chain joins TRBV12-3 or TRBV12-4 and TRBJ1-5; TRBD1 matches 8 bases. The CDR3 runs to 14 residues. With 2 bases clipped from V and 9 bases from J, the junction kept 6 bases outside the gene matches. The CDR3 loop reads CASSLRQGSSPQHF. In nucleotides, the CDR3 is TGTGCCAGCAGTTTAAGACAGGGGAGTTCGCCCCAGCATTTT.

This clonotype was seen more than once but under ten times. The chain is built from TRBV5-1 and TRBJ2-3; 10 positions agree with TRBD1. In germline, CDR1 is SGHRS, CDR2 YFSETQ. This CDR3 is 16 amino acids long. V was clipped by 3 bases and J by 2 bases; unmatched bases: 6. CDR3 region: CASSWGQGQVTDTQYF. DNA for the CDR3: TGCGCCAGCAGCTGGGGACAGGGGCAAGTCACAGATACGCAGTATTTT.

The gene calls are TRBV5-1 and TRBJ2-2; D unclear. The CDR3 totals 15 residues. Looked up from germline, CDR1 is SGHRS and CDR2 is YFSETQ. Trimming shortened V by 3 bases and J by 4 bases, and 13 bases separated the two germline ends. The CDR3 spells CASSWDDRFTGELFF. The CDR3, as DNA: TGCGCCAGCAGCTGGGATGATCGGTTCACCGGGGAGCTGTTTTTT.

This clonotype was seen a handful of times. V is TRBV27 and J is TRBJ2-1; the D gene is possibly TRBD2 (7 bases). Trimming pared 5 bases from V and 0 bases from J, leaving 17 bases between. In germline, CDR1 is MNHEY, CDR2 SMNVEV (reference sequence). CDR3 length: 17 residues. The CDR3: CASSPWGGPSSYNEQFF. CDR3 sequence (DNA): TGTGCCAGCAGTCCTTGGGGGGGGCCGAGCTCCTACAATGAGCAGTTCTTC.

At least ten counts were recorded for this clonotype. V gene TRBV12-3 or TRBV12-4 combines with J gene TRBJ1-3; D is undetermined. With 6 bases removed from V and 1 base from J, the gap between germline ends came to 4 bases. This CDR3 contains 12 residues. CDR3 sequence (DNA): TGTGCCAGCAGGCCTTCTGGAAACACCATATATTTT. This sequence encodes CASRPSGNTIYF.

This clonotype was counted many times. The gene calls are TRBV7-6 and TRBJ1-4; D not resolved. The V and J ends lost 9 bases and 3 bases respectively, with 20 bases between them. The CDR3 is 16 amino acids. The germline V gene has CDR1 SGHVS and CDR2 FNYEAQ. CDR3 residues: CARTHEHLWANEKLFF. DNA for the CDR3: TGTGCCAGGACCCACGAGCACCTCTGGGCTAATGAAAAACTGTTTTTT.

The rearrangement uses TRBV5-1 and TRBJ2-7, with TRBD2 identical over 8 bases. V shed 1 base, J shed 3 bases, and the junction held 3 bases outside the gene matches. The CDR3 contains 14 residues. The V gene's germline CDR1 is SGHRS and CDR2 YFSETQ. The DNA of the CDR3 is TGCGCCAGCAGCTTGAGGAGCGGGAGCTACGAGCAGTACTTC. It encodes CASSLRSGSYEQYF.

This clonotype has ten or more counts. This chain uses TRBV12-3 or TRBV12-4 with TRBJ1-2; D gene unclear. CDR3 length: 13 residues. Trimming took off 0 bases at V and 2 bases at J, with 4 bases between the two ends. Here the CDR3 reads CASSLAGNYGYTF. The CDR3 DNA reads as TGTGCCAGCAGTTTAGCAGGGAACTATGGCTACACCTTC.

This clonotype has ten or more counts. V usage is TRBV12-3 or TRBV12-4 and J usage is TRBJ2-7; 8 bases line up with TRBD1. V lost 5 bases to trimming and J lost 3 bases; unmatched junction nucleotides: 9. The length of the CDR3 is 15 residues. For the CDR3, the DNA is TGTGCCAGCAGTCCGGAAGACAGGGGCGTCTACGAGCAGTACTTC. It specifies CASSPEDRGVYEQYF.

In its sample, this clonotype was seen many times. The junction departs from the called germline gene at one end, perhaps through a read error. The chain uses TRBV12-3 or TRBV12-4 and TRBJ1-3, with D perhaps matching TRBD1 (5 bases). The CDR3 totals 14 residues. CDR3 in amino acids: CASSLDSVANTIYF. The CDR3 DNA reads as TGTGCCAGCAGCTTAGACAGCGTGGCAAACACCATATATTTT.

In its sample, this clonotype was seen many times. DNA for the CDR3: TGCGCCAGCAGCCAAACCCCCCGACTAGCGGGAGGTGAGGACGGGGAGCTGTTTTTT. Encoded protein: CASSQTPRLAGGEDGELFF. V gene TRBV4-3 combines with J gene TRBJ2-2; 13 bases agree with TRBD2. Germline V gene sequence: CDR1 LGHNA, CDR2 YSLEER. J gave up 7 bases and V 2 bases, and 13 bases lay outside the gene matches. The CDR3 has 19 residues.

This clonotype came up many times. The chain employs TRBV4-3 and TRBJ1-2; D perhaps matches TRBD1 (6 bases). The V gene's germline CDR1 is LGHNA and CDR2 YSLEER. V lost 0 bases to trimming and J lost 4 bases, with 12 bases between them. The CDR3 extends over 15 amino acids. Written as DNA, the CDR3 is TGCGCCAGCAGCCAAGATCCACAGGGCGGCTATGGCTACACCTTC. The encoded protein is CASSQDPQGGYGYTF.

The table lists this clonotype with many counts. The V gene is TRBV28, the J gene TRBJ2-1; D perhaps matches TRBD2 (5 bases). Deletions cut 5 bases from V and 4 bases from J, with 6 bases between. Germline-derived CDR1 and CDR2 are MDHEN and SYDVKM. The CDR3 runs 12 residues. The CDR3 nucleotides are TGTGCCAGCAGTGAGGGTTACAATGAGCAGTTCTTC. It encodes CASSEGYNEQFF.